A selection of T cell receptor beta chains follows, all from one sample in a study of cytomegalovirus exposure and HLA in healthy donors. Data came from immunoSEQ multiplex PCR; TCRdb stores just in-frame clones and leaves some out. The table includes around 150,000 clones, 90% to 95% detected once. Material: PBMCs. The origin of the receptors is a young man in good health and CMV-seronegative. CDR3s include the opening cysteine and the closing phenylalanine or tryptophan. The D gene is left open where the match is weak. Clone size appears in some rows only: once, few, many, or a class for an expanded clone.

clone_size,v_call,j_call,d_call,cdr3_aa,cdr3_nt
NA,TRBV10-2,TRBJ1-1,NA,CASSESSTEAFF,TGCGCCAGCAGTGAGTCGAGCACTGAAGCTTTCTTT
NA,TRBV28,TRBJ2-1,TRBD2,CASSFTSGTHNEQFF,TGTGCCAGCAGTTTTACTAGCGGGACTCACAATGAGCAGTTCTTC
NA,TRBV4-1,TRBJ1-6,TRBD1,CASSPQLTTGPSYNSPLHF,TGCGCCAGCAGCCCACAACTTACGACAGGGCCCTCCTATAATTCACCCCTCCACTTT
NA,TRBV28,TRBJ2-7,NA,CASTTQLTGAYEQYF,TGTGCCAGCACCACTCAGTTGACAGGCGCCTACGAGCAGTACTTC
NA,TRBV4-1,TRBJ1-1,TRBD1,CASSPIQGSLNTEAFF,TGCGCCAGCAGCCCCATACAGGGGTCGTTGAACACTGAAGCTTTCTTT
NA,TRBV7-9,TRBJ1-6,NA,CASSLSTGRSPLHF,TGTGCCAGCAGCTTATCTACAGGGCGTTCACCCCTCCACTTT
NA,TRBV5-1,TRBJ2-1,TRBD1,CASSSHQGARSYNEQFF,TGCGCCAGCAGCTCCCATCAGGGGGCTCGTTCCTACAATGAGCAGTTCTTC
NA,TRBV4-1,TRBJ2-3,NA,CASSRDGVGTDTQYF,TGCGCCAGCAGCCGTGACGGGGTCGGCACAGATACGCAGTATTTT
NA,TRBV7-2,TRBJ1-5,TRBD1,CASSDTGGRNRNQPQHF,TGTGCCAGCAGCGATACAGGGGGTCGGAATCGCAATCAGCCCCAGCATTTT
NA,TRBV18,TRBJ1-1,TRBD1,CASSSSQGAAEAFF,TGTGCCAGCTCGTCCTCACAGGGGGCGGCTGAAGCTTTCTTT
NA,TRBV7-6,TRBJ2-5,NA,CASSPDQETQYF,TGTGCCAGCAGTCCAGACCAAGAGACCCAGTACTTC
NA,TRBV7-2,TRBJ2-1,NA,CASSPDRPNEQFF,TGTGCCAGCAGTCCCGACAGGCCCAATGAGCAGTTCTTC
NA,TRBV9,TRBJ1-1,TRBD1,CASSVRTGVDGDTEAFF,TGTGCCAGCAGCGTCCGGACAGGGGTAGACGGTGACACTGAAGCTTTCTTT
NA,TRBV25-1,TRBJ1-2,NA,CASIHTGPYGYTF,TGTGCCAGTATTCATACAGGACCTTATGGCTACACCTTC
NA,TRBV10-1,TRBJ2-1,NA,CDGGRSEQFF,TGCGATGGCGGAAGGTCTGAGCAGTTCTTC
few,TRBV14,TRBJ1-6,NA,CASSQDRTFNSPLHF,TGTGCCAGCAGCCAAGATCGCACTTTTAATTCACCCCTCCACTTT
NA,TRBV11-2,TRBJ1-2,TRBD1,CASSLSPTGNYGYTF,TGTGCCAGCAGCTTATCCCCGACAGGGAACTATGGCTACACCTTC
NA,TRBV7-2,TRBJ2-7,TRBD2,CASSLGPSGGAYEQYF,TGTGCCAGCAGCTTAGGCCCTAGCGGGGGGGCCTACGAGCAGTACTTC
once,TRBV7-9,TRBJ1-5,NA,CASSSELAGFGQPQHF,TGTGCCAGCAGCTCCGAGTTGGCAGGCTTCGGCCAGCCCCAGCATTTT
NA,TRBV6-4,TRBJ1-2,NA,CASSAGFNYGYTF,TGTGCCAGCAGTGCAGGTTTTAACTATGGCTACACCTTC
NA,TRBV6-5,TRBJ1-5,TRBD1,CASSKWTGKGQPQHF,TGTGCCAGCAGTAAGTGGACAGGGAAAGGGCAGCCCCAGCATTTT
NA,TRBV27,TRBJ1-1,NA,CASRISGGAEAFF,TGTGCCAGCAGGATCAGCGGGGGGGCTGAAGCTTTCTTT
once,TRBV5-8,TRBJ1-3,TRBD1,CASSIPGQSSGNTIYF,TGTGCCAGCAGCATTCCGGGACAGTCCTCTGGAAACACCATATATTTT
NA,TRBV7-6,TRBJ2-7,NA,CASSLVGGGSEQYF,TGTGCCAGCAGCTTAGTGGGTGGAGGATCCGAGCAGTACTTC
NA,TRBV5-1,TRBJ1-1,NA,CASSLLGGENTEAFF,TGCGCCAGCAGCTTGCTGGGGGGGGAGAACACTGAAGCTTTCTTT
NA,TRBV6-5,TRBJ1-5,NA,CASSYAGSSNQPQHF,TGTGCCAGCAGTTACGCAGGGTCGAGCAATCAGCCCCAGCATTTT
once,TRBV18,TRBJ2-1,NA,CASSPPAGSEEQFF,TGTGCCAGCTCACCACCAGCCGGGAGTGAGGAGCAGTTCTTC
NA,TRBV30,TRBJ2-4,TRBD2,CAWGGTNDIQYF,TGTGCCTGGGGGGGGACTAACGACATTCAGTACTTC
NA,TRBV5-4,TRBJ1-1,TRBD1,CASSLVAGGNTEAFF,TGTGCCAGCAGCTTGGTGGCAGGGGGGAACACTGAAGCTTTCTTT
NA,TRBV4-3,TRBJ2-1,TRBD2,CASSQEVTSGRTDNEQFF,TGCGCCAGCAGCCAAGAGGTGACTAGCGGGAGAACTGACAATGAGCAGTTCTTC
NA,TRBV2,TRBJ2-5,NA,CASSNYQETQYF,TGTGCCAGCAGTAACTACCAAGAGACCCAGTACTTC
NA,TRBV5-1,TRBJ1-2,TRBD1,CASSARTGGVVTGYGYTF,TGCGCCAGCAGCGCAAGGACAGGGGGCGTAGTAACGGGCTATGGCTACACCTTC
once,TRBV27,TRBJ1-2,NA,CASSPTGVNYGYTF,TGTGCCAGCAGTCCCACAGGTGTCAACTATGGCTACACCTTC
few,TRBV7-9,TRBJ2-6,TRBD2,CASSPPPGGLSSGANVLTF,TGTGCCAGCAGCCCACCCCCGGGGGGGTTGAGCTCTGGGGCCAACGTCCTGACTTTC
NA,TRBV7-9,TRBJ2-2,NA,CASRTGGAGTGELFF,TGTGCCAGCAGGACGGGGGGCGCAGGCACCGGGGAGCTGTTTTTT